This T cell receptor (beta chain) is from a study of blood T cell repertoires in COVID-19. About the research overall: Samples taken during acute and convalescent COVID-19 were collected in the United States, Italy and Spain. T cells, B-cell-depleted T cells, or PBMCs supplied cDNA or gDNA.

V was shortened by 0 bases and J by 5 bases, with 11 bases between the two germline ends. The CDR3 runs 15 residues. Germline CDR1 is MGHRA and CDR2 is YSYEKL. This table comes from immunoSEQ multiplex PCR, and its TCRdb copy is limited to in-frame clones, with some not included. The sample gives some 9,900 clones, 89% of which show up once; approximately 6% is in the top ten. The chain links TRBV4-1 to TRBJ1-3; perhaps TRBD1 as D (5 bases). Sequencing was performed on peripheral blood. The TCR originated in a human donor in a cohort sampled during active COVID-19. The CDR3 DNA sequence: TGCGCCAGCAGCCAAGATTGGGGGGGAAGAAACACCATATATTTT. It codes for CASSQDWGGRNTIYF.